The clone carrying this T cell receptor (beta chain) is termed medium-sized (0.01 to 0.1%). As yet, its antigen is unknown. The data were taken from a study of cytomegalovirus exposure and HLA in healthy donors. Study-level findings and limits: About 87% or about 30% of the time was how often most TCR beta V segments were productive, according to an earlier analysis.

The germline V and J ends were trimmed by 7 bases and 8 bases, with 9 bases remaining between them. The CDR3 has 12 amino acids. Germline V gene data show CDR1 as MNHEY and CDR2 as SVGAGI. Use of 60 Vbeta and 13 Jbeta primers characterized the PCR. Method: immunoSEQ multiplex PCR; TCRdb's copy keeps in-frame clones and lacks some. The repertoire consists of about 100,000 clones, with 73% occurring once and the leading ten covering 3% to 4%. The TCR originated in a middle-aged man in good health and CMV-seronegative. The sequenced sample consisted of PBMCs. The rearrangement uses TRBV6-5 and TRBJ1-6, with D possibly being TRBD1 (5 bases). CDR3 nucleotide sequence: TGTGCCAGCAAAAGGGGTGATTCACCCCTCCACTTT. Its protein product is CASKRGDSPLHF.